This TCR beta chain was sequenced for a study of cytomegalovirus exposure and HLA in healthy donors. V was pared by 4 bases and J by 12 bases, with 16 bases between. This CDR3 has 12 amino acids. Germline lookup yields CDR1 SGHNT and CDR2 YYREEE (reference sequence). The assay was immunoSEQ multiplex PCR, and TCRdb's table has in-frame clones only and misses some. The data contain roughly 330,000 clones, approximately 90% of them seen just once; the ten biggest clones take up roughly 1.2%. The sequence was collected from a woman aged 30 to 39 in good health and CMV-seropositive. The sequenced material came from PBMCs. J is TRBJ1-2 and V is TRBV5-4, with a weak D call TRBD1 (5 bases). The CDR3 loop is CASSLGTSVHTF. The CDR3 bases are TGTGCCAGCAGCCTCGGGACGAGCGTCCACACCTTC.